The 4 T cell receptor beta chains presented below share a single source sample, sequenced in a study of follicular helper T cells after annual influenza vaccination. Data came from immunoSEQ multiplex PCR; TCRdb stores just in-frame clones and leaves some out. The repertoire has 7,500 to 8,500 clones, roughly 80% of them found once; the top ten carry more than 1%. Described time point: 2014-2015 season, pre-vaccination. This sample comprised CXCR5+ CD38- circulating T follicular helper cells from blood, obtained on the day of influenza vaccination. The subset: circulating Tfh, non-naive CD4+CXCR5+PD-1+ (ICOS+CD38+ or ICOS-CD38-). The source is an adult who received the influenza vaccine.

This clone has a single count. The chain combines TRBV28 with TRBJ1-5; D is uncertain. The CDR3 is 12 residues long. V was pared by 7 bases and J by 2 bases, with 6 bases between. Germline-derived CDR1 and CDR2 are MDHEN and SYDVKM. CDR3 residues: CASTVGNQPQHF. CDR3 nucleotides: TGTGCCAGCACCGTGGGCAATCAGCCCCAGCATTTT. Full variable domain (remainder filled in from reference TRBV28 and TRBJ1-5): DVKVTQSSRYLVKRTGEKVFLECVQDMDHENMFWYRQDPGLGLRLIYFSYDVKMKEKGDIPEGYSVSREKKERFSLILESASTNQTSMYLCASTVGNQPQHFGDGTRLSIL.

The chain is built from TRBV30 and TRBJ2-5, with TRBD2 identical over 13 bases. CDR1 is GTSNPN, CDR2 SVGIG, per germline (reference sequence). J gave up 2 bases and V 5 bases, and 2 bases lay outside the gene matches. The CDR3 spans 14 residues. In nucleotides, the CDR3 is TGTGCCTGGGAACTAGCGGGGGGGCAAGAGACCCAGTACTTC. Encoded protein: CAWELAGGQETQYF.

The rearrangement links TRBV9 to TRBJ1-3, with D uncertain. The CDR3 totals 13 residues. Trimming removed 2 bases at V and 4 bases at J, with 7 bases between. The germline V gene encodes CDR1 SGDLS and CDR2 YYNGEE. This CDR3 is CASSVPNGNTIYF. CDR3 DNA sequence: TGTGCCAGCAGCGTCCCCAACGGAAACACCATATATTTT.

The rearrangement uses TRBV2 and TRBJ2-1; D ambiguous. The CDR3 has 11 amino acids. Germline V lookup: CDR1 SNHLY, CDR2 FYNNEI. Deletions cut 8 bases from V and 8 bases from J, with 10 bases between. The CDR3 loop is CASGGVYEQFF. The CDR3 DNA reads TGTGCCAGCGGTGGGGTCTATGAGCAGTTCTTC. Drawing the rest from reference TRBV2 and TRBJ2-1, the complete variable domain is EPEVTQTPSHQVTQMGQEVILRCVPISNHLYFYWYRQILGQKVEFLVSFYNNEISEKSEIFDDQFSVERPDGSNFTLKIRSTKLEDSAMYFCASGGVYEQFFGPGTRLTVL.